A single T cell receptor (beta chain) is shown here with its context. Antigen: not known. The data derive from a study of PD-1 blockade in classical Hodgkin lymphoma. Specified time point: newly diagnosed, previously untreated cHL patient sample. Comparison relied on PBMCs that came from newly diagnosed, untreated classical Hodgkin lymphoma. V shed 5 bases and J shed 5 bases, with 12 bases lying between them. The CDR3 is 13 amino acids. Germline V lookup: CDR1 LNHDA, CDR2 SQIVND (reference sequence). Study results and caveats: The drivers behind the repertoire differences, possibly disease activity or prior therapy, remain undefined. As was reported, newly diagnosed patients showed lower baseline TCR diversity than healthy donors did.

Here immunoSEQ multiplex PCR was the method, and the copy in TCRdb shows in-frame clones only, minus some. Of 30,000 to 35,000 clones detected, 85% to 95% appear once; the ten largest clones hold roughly 2.5%. The sequencing sample was made of peripheral blood mononuclear cells (PBMCs). The V and J genes are TRBV19 and TRBJ1-1; D not resolved. This clonotype was obtained from a human donor with classical Hodgkin lymphoma. The CDR3 sequence: CASSEFAGTEAFF. The DNA for the CDR3 is TGTGCCAGTAGTGAATTTGCCGGGACTGAAGCTTTCTTT. Full variable domain (remainder filled in from reference TRBV19 and TRBJ1-1): DGGITQSPKYLFRKEGQNVTLSCEQNLNHDAMYWYRQDPGQGLRLIYYSQIVNDFQKGDIAEGYSVSREKKESFPLTVTSAQKNPTAFYLCASSEFAGTEAFFGQGTRLTVV.